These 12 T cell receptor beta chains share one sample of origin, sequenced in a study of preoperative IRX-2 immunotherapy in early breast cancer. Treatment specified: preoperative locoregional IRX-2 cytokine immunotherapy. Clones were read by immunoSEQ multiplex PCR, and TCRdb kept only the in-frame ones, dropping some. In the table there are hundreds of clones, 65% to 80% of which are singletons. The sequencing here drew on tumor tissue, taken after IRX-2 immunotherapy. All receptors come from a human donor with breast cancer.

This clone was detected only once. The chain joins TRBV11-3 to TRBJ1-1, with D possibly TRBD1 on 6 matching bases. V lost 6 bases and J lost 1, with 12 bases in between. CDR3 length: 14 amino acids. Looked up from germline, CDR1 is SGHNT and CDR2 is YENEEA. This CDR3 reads CASREDRKNTEAFF. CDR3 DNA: TGTGCCAGCAGAGAGGACAGAAAGAACACTGAAGCTTTCTTT.

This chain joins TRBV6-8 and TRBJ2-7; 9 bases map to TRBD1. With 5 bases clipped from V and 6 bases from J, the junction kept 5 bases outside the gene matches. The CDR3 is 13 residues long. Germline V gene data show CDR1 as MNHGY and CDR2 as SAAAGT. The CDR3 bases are TGTGCCAGCAGTGGACAGGGGAAGGGCGAGCAGTACGTC. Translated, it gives CASSGQGKGEQYV.

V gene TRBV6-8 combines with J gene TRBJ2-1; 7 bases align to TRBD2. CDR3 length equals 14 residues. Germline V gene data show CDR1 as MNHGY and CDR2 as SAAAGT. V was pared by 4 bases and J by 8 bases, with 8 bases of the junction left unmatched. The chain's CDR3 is CASSWSGVPDEQFF. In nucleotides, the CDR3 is TGTGCCAGCAGTTGGAGCGGGGTCCCAGATGAGCAGTTCTTC.

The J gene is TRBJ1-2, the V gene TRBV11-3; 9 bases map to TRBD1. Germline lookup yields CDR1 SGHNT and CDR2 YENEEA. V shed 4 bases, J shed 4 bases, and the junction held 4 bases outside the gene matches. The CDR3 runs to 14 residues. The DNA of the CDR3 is TGTGCCAGCAGCTCCCTGGACAGGGGCTATGGCTACACCTTC. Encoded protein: CASSSLDRGYGYTF.

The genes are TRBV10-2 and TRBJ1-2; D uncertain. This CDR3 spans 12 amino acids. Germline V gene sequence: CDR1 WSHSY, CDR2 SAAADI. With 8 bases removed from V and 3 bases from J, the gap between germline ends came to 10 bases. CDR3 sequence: CASLDGDYGYTF. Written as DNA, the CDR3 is TGCGCCAGCCTGGACGGAGACTATGGCTACACCTTC.

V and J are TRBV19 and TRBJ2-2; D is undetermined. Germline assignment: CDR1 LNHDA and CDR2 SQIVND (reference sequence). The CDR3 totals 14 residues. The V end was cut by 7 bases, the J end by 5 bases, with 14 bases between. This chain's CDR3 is CASTSRGTTGELFF. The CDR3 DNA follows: TGTGCCAGTACCTCGCGCGGAACTACCGGGGAGCTGTTTTTT.

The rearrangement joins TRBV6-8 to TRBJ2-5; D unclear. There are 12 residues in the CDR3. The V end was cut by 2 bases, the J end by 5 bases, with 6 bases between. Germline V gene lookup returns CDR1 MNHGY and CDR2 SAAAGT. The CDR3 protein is CASSYGLETQYF. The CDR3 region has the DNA TGTGCCAGCAGTTACGGTTTGGAGACCCAGTACTTC.

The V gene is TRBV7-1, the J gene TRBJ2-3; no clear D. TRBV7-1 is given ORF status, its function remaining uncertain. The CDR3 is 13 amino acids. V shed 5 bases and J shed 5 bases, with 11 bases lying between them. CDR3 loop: CASSPIREDTQYF. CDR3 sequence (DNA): TGTGCCAGCAGCCCGATCCGTGAAGATACGCAGTATTTT.

The CDR3 is CASSPNAAGDTQYF. For the CDR3, the DNA is TGTGCCAGCAGCCCCAATGCGGCGGGAGATACGCAGTATTTT. The chain has TRBV11-3 and TRBJ2-3; a weak D match, TRBD2 (5 bases). This CDR3 comprises 14 residues. Deletions cut 5 bases from V and 5 bases from J, with 14 bases between. The germline V gene encodes CDR1 SGHNT and CDR2 YENEEA.

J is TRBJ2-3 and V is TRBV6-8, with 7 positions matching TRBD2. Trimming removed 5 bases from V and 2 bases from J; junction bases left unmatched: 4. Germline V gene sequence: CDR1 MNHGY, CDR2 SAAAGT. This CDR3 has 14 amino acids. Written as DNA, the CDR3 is TGTGCCAGCAGTGACGCGGGAGACACAGATACGCAGTATTTT. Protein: CASSDAGDTDTQYF.

CDR3 protein: CASSAEYWGSGGELFF. The CDR3 nucleotides read TGTGCCAGCAGCGCCGAATACTGGGGGTCCGGCGGGGAGCTGTTTTTT. The genes are TRBV7-6 and TRBJ2-2; TRBD1 or TRBD2 may be the D gene (5 bases each). V dropped 5 bases and J dropped 7 bases, with 20 bases sitting between them. Per germline, CDR1 SGHVS and CDR2 FNYEAQ. The length of the CDR3 is 16 residues.

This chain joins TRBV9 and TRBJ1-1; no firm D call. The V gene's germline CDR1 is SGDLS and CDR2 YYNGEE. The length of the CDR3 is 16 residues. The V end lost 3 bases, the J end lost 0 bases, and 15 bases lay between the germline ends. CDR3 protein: CASSASPGPMNTEAFF. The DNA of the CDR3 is TGTGCCAGCAGCGCTTCCCCCGGGCCCATGAACACTGAAGCTTTCTTT.